This TCR beta chain was recovered during a study of T cell changes during pregnancy in multiple sclerosis. The germline gives CDR1 SGHNT, CDR2 YYREEE (reference sequence). The ends lost 5 bases at V and 2 bases at J; junction bases unmatched: 12. The CDR3 length is 16 residues. Profiled with immunoSEQ multiplex PCR; TCRdb holds only in-frame clones, not every one. This sample has about 64,000 clones; less than 95% occur once, and the top ten carry about 5.8%. The specimen comprised peripheral blood, sampled in the third trimester of pregnancy. This TCR was recovered from a female donor in good health, enrolled as a control in a pregnancy study. The J gene is TRBJ1-2, the V gene TRBV5-4; 7 nucleotides line up with TRBD1. The CDR3 bases are TGTGCCAGCAGGGATACACGCGGACAGGACAACTATGGCTACACCTTC. It codes for CASRDTRGQDNYGYTF.